The next 5 T cell receptor beta chains were all read from a single sample in a study of blood T cells in healthy people across ages. For the second PCR, which ran for roughly 6 to 12 cycles, a sample-barcoded 5' primer and a J-beta primer mix were used. TCRdb re-analysed the 5' RACE reads in MiXCR, keeping a single row per CDR3 protein. Of about 2 million distinct CDR3 sequences listed, around 50% were seen once; the top ten hold 2.1%. Sequencing was done on a sample of blood. The receptors were gathered from a woman aged 40 to 55 in good health.

The V call is TRBV6-5, the J call TRBJ2-7, with D uncertain. CDR3 length: 15 residues. V was clipped by 5 bases and J by 5 bases, with 19 bases between them. CDR1 is MNHEY and CDR2 is SVGAGI in the germline V gene. The CDR3 coding sequence is TGTGCCAGCAGTAGACATGGACGGCCAGAGGACGAGCAGTACTTC. This sequence encodes CASSRHGRPEDEQYF.

The chain carries TRBV25-1 and TRBJ2-6; D remains ambiguous. The V and J ends lost 6 bases and 0 bases respectively, with 24 bases between them. Germline V gene data show CDR1 as MGHDK and CDR2 as SYGVNS. The CDR3 spans 20 residues. The CDR3 DNA is TGTGCCAGCAGAGCGCCCCGGCTACAACCCAATGACTCTGGGGCCAACGTCCTGACTTTC. This gives the protein CASRAPRLQPNDSGANVLTF. The whole variable domain, filled in from reference TRBV25-1 and TRBJ2-6, reads EADIYQTPRYLVIGTGKKITLECSQTMGHDKMYWYQQDPGMELHLIHYSYGVNSTEKGDLSSESTVSRIRTEHFPLTLESARPSHTSQYLCASRAPRLQPNDSGANVLTFGAGSRLTVL.

The chain has TRBV27 and TRBJ2-5; D possibly corresponds to TRBD2 (6 bases). Looked up from germline, CDR1 is MNHEY and CDR2 is SMNVEV (reference sequence). The CDR3 is made up of 17 amino acids. V dropped 1 base and J dropped 3 bases, with 18 bases sitting between them. In DNA, the CDR3 is TGTGCCAGCAGTTTATGGGCCGGGGAAGGAGGGGAAGAGACCCAGTACTTC. Protein: CASSLWAGEGGEETQYF.

This clonotype was detected only a few times. CDR3 protein: CASSLLAAKNIQYF. The DNA of the CDR3 is TGTGCCAGCAGTTTATTGGCAGCCAAAAACATTCAGTACTTC. The chain employs TRBV27 and TRBJ2-4; D ambiguous. Looked up from germline, CDR1 is MNHEY and CDR2 is SMNVEV (reference sequence). Trimming took 1 base from V and 0 from J, leaving 4 bases between them. The CDR3 extends over 14 amino acids.

This chain uses TRBV27 with TRBJ2-3; maybe TRBD1 (5 bases). Trimming took off 6 bases at V and 0 bases at J, with 13 bases between the two ends. Germline-derived CDR1 and CDR2 are MNHEY and SMNVEV (reference sequence). CDR3 length: 15 residues. The CDR3 nucleotides read TGTGCCAGCAGGGACATCGATATAAGCACAGATACGCAGTATTTT. This sequence encodes CASRDIDISTDTQYF.